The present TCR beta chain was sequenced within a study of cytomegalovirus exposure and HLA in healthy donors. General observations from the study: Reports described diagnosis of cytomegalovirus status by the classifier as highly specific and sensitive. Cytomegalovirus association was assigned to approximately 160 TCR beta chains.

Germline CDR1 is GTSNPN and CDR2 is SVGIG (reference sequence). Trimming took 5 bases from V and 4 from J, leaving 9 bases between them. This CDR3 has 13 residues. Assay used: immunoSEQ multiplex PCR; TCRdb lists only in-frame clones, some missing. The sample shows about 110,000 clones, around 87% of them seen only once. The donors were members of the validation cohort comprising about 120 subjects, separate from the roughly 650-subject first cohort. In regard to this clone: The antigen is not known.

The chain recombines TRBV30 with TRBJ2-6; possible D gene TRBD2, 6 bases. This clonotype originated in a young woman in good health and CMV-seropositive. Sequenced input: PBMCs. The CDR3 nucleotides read TGTGCCTGGGGAGGGTCAGGGGCCAACGTCCTGACTTTC. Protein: CAWGGSGANVLTF.